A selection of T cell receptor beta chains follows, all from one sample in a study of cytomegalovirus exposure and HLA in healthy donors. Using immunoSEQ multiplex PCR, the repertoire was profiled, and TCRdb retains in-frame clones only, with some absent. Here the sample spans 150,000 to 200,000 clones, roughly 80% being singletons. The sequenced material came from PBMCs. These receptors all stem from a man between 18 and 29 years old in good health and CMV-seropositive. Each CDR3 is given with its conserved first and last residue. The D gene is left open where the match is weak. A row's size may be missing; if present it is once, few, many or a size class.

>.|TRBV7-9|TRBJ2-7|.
TGTGCCAGCAGCTTAGAGGCAGCGGATCAAAGCTCCTACGAGCAGTACTTC
CASSLEAADQSSYEQYF
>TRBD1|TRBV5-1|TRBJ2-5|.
TGCGCCAGCAGCTTGGGACAGGGAGAGACCCAGTACTTC
CASSLGQGETQYF
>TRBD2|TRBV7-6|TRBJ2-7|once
TGTGCCAGCAGCACGACTGGGACTAGCGGGAGCGAGCAGTACTTC
CASSTTGTSGSEQYF
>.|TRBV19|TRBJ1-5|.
TGTGCCAGTAGAGTTTTGGGGGCCTCCAATCAGCCCCAGCATTTT
CASRVLGASNQPQHF
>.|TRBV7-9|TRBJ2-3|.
TGTGCCAGCAGCTTAGTTCCGGGAAGCACAGATACGCAGTATTTT
CASSLVPGSTDTQYF
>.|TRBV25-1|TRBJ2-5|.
TGTTCCAGCAGTGAATACAACGGGGGGCGGGTGACCCAGTACTTC
CSSSEYNGGRVTQYF
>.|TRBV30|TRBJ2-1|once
TGTGCCTGGAGCGGTGGGGGTAGCGGCGACAGCTCCTACAATGAGCAGTTCTTC
CAWSGGGSGDSSYNEQFF
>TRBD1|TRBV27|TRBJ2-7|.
TGTGCCAGCAGCCGCAGGGGGTATGTCAACGAGCAGTACTTC
CASSRRGYVNEQYF
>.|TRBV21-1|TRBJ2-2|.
TGTGCCAGCAGCAACCGGGGTGGGGTCGAAGACGGGGAGCTGTTTTTT
CASSNRGGVEDGELFF
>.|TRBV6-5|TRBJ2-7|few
TGTGCCAGCAGTTACGCCGGGAGAAGGGAGTACGAGCAGTACTTC
CASSYAGRREYEQYF
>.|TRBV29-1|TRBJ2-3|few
TGCAGCGTTGTGCACGGGGTGGGAGATACGCAGTATTTT
CSVVHGVGDTQYF
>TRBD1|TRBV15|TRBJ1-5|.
TGTGCCACCAGGAGAGGACAGGGAGAGTATCAGCCCCAGCATTTT
CATRRGQGEYQPQHF
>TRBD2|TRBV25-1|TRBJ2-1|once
TGTGCCAGCAGTCCCCAGACTAGCCCCTACAATGAGCAGTTCTTC
CASSPQTSPYNEQFF
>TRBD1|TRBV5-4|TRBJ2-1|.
TGTGCCAGCAACTCCCGGGACAGGCGATACAATGAGCAGTTCTTC
CASNSRDRRYNEQFF
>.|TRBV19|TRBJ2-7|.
TGTGCCAGTAGTATAGTTCCAGACTCCGAGCAGTACTTC
CASSIVPDSEQYF
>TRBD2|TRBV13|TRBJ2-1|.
TGTCCCAGCAGCTCGGGACTAGCCCCGGTGAATGAGCAGTTCTTC
CPSSSGLAPVNEQFF
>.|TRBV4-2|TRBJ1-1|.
TGTGCCAGCAGTCAAACCAGACCGGGGAACACTGAAGCTTTCTTT
CASSQTRPGNTEAFF
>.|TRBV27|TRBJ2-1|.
TGTGCCAGCAGGAGGCCTAACAATGAGCAGTTCTTC
CASRRPNNEQFF
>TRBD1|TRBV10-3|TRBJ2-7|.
TGTGCCATCAGCCCACAGGGGAGAGGGTACGAGCAGTACTTC
CAISPQGRGYEQYF
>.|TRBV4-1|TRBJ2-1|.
TGCGCCAGCAGCCAAGATGGGAGGCGGACTACCTACAATGAGCAGTTCTTC
CASSQDGRRTTYNEQFF
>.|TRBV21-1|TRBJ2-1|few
TGTGCCAGCAGTCCTAATACGCGGACTAGCGGGAGATTTTGTTTGTCCTACAATGAGCAGTTCTTC
CASSPNTRTSGRFCLSYNEQFF
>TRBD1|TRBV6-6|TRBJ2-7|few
TGTGCCAGCAGAAACACAGGGGGTGACGAGCAGTACTTC
CASRNTGGDEQYF